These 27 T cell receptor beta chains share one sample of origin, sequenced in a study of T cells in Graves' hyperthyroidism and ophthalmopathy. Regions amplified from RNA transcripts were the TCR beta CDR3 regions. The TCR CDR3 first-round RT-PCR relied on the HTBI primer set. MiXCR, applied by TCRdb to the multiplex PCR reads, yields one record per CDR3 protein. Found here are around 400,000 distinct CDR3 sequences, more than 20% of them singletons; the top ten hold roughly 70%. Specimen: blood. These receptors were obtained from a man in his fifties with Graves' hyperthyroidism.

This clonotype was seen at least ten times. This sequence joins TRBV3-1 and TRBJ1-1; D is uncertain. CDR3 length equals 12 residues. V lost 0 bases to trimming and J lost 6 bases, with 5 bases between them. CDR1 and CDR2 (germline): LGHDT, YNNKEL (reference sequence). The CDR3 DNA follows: TGTGCCAGCAGCCAAGATCGGGCTGAAGCTTTCTTT. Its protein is CASSQDRAEAFF.

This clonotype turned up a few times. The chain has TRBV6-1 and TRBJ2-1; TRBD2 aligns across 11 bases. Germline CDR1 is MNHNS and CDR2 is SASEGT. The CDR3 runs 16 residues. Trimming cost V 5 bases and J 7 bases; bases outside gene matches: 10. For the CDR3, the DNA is TGTGCCAGCAGTTCCATCAGGGCTAGCGGGAGGAATGAGCAGTTCTTC. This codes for CASSSIRASGRNEQFF.

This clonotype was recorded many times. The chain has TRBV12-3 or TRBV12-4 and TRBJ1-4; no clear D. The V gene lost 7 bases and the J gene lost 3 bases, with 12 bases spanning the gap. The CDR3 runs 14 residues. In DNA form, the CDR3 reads TGTGCCAGCACCTCGTCAACCGCTAATGAAAAACTGTTTTTT. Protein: CASTSSTANEKLFF.

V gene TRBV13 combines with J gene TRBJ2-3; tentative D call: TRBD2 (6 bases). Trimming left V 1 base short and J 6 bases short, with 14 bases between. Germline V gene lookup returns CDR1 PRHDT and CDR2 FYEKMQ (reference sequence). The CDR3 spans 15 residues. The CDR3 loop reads CASSLAGVYQDTQYF. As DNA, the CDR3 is TGTGCCAGCAGCTTAGCGGGAGTTTATCAGGATACGCAGTATTTT.

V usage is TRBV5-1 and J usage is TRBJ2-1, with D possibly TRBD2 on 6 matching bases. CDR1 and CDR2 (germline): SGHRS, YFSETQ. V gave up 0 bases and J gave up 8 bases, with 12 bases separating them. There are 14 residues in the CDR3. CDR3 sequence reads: CASSLGGETDEQFF. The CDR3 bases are TGCGCCAGCAGCTTGGGGGGGGAAACAGATGAGCAGTTCTTC.

Here the CDR3 reads CASSPDRPGYTF. The DNA of the CDR3 is TGCGCCAGCAGCCCGGACAGGCCTGGCTACACCTTC. This chain connects TRBV5-1 to TRBJ1-2, with 7 bases identical to TRBD1. This CDR3 has 12 amino acids. The germline V gene encodes CDR1 SGHRS and CDR2 YFSETQ. Trimming at V came to 4 bases and at J to 7 bases, leaving 4 bases not matched to a gene.

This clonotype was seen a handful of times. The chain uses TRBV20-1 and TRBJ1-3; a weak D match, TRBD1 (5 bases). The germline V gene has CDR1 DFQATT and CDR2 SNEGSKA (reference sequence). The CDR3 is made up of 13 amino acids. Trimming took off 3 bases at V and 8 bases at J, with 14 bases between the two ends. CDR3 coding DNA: TGCAGTGCTAGGGTCAGGGCGAAAGACACCATATATTTT. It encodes CSARVRAKDTIYF.

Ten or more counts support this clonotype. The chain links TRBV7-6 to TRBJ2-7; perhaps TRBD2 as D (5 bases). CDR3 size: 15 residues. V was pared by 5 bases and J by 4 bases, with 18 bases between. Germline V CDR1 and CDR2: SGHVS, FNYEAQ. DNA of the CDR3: TGTGCCAGCAGCCCGGTCATCGGGCGAGGGTACGAGCAGTACTTC. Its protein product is CASSPVIGRGYEQYF.

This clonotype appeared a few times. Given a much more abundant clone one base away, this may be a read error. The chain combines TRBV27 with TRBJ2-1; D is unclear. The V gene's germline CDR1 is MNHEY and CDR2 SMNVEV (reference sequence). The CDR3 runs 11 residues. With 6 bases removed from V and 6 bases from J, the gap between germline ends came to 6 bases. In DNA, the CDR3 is TGTGCCAGCAGCCAATTCAATGAGCAGTTCTTC. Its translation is CASSQFNEQFF.

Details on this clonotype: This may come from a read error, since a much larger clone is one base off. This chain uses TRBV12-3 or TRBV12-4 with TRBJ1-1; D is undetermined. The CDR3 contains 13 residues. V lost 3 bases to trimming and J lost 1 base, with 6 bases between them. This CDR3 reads CASSFAGNTEAFF. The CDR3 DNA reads TGTGCCAGCAGTTTTGCGGGGAACACTGAAGCTTTCTTT.

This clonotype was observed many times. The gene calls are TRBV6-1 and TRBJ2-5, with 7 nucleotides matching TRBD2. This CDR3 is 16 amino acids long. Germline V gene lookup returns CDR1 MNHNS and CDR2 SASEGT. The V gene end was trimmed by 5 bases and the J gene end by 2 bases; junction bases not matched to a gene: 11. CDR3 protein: CASSYMGGRSQETQYF. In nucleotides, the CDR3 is TGTGCCAGCAGTTACATGGGCGGGAGATCGCAAGAGACCCAGTACTTC.

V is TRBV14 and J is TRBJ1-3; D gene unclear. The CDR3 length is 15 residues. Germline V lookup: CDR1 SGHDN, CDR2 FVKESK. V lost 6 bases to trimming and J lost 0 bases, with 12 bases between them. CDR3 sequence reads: CASRETGDSGNTIYF. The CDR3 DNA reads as TGTGCCAGCAGGGAAACGGGTGACTCTGGAAACACCATATATTTT. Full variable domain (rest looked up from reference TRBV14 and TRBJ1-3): EAGVTQFPSHSVIEKGQTVTLRCDPISGHDNLYWYRRVMGKEIKFLLHFVKESKQDESGMPNNRFLAERTGGTYSTLKVQPAELEDSGVYFCASRETGDSGNTIYFGEGSWLTVV.

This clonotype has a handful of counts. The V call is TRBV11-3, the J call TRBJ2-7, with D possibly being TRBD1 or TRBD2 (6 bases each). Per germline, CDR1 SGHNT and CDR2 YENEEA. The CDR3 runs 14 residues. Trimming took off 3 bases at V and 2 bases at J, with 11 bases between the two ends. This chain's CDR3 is CASSLAGHTYEQYF. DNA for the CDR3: TGTGCCAGCAGCTTGGCGGGACACACCTACGAGCAGTACTTC.

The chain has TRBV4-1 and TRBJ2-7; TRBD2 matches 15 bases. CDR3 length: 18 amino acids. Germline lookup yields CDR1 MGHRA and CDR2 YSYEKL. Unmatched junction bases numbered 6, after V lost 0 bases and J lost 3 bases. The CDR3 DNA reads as TGCGCCAGCAGCCAAGACGGGACTAGCGGGAGGCTGGGCTACGAGCAGTACTTC. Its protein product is CASSQDGTSGRLGYEQYF.

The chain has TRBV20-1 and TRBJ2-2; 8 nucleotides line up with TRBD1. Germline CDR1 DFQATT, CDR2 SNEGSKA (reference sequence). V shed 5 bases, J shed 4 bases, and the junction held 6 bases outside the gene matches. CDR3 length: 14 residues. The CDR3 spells CSAWDRRTTGELFF. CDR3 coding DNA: TGCAGTGCTTGGGACAGGAGGACCACCGGGGAGCTGTTTTTT.

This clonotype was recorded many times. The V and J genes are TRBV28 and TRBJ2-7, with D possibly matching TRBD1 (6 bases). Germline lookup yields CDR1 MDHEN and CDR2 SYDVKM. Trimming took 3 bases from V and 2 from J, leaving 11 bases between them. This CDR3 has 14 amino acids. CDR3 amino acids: CASSFAGQTYEQYF. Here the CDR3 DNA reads TGTGCCAGCAGTTTCGCTGGACAGACCTACGAGCAGTACTTC. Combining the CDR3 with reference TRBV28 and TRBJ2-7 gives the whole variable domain DVKVTQSSRYLVKRTGEKVFLECVQDMDHENMFWYRQDPGLGLRLIYFSYDVKMKEKGDIPEGYSVSREKKERFSLILESASTNQTSMYLCASSFAGQTYEQYFGPGTRLTVT.

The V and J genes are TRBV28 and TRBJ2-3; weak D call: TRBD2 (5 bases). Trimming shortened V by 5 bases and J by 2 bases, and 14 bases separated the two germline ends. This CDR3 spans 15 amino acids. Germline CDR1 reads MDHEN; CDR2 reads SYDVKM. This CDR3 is CASSLRARDTDTQYF. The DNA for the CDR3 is TGTGCCAGCAGTCTGAGGGCCCGAGACACAGATACGCAGTATTTT. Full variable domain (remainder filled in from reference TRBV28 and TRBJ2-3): DVKVTQSSRYLVKRTGEKVFLECVQDMDHENMFWYRQDPGLGLRLIYFSYDVKMKEKGDIPEGYSVSREKKERFSLILESASTNQTSMYLCASSLRARDTDTQYFGPGTRLTVL.

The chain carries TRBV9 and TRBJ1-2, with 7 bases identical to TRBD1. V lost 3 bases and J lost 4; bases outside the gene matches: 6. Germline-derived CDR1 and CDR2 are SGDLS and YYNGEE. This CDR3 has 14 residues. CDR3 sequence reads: CASSDAGGAYGYTF. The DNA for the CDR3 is TGTGCCAGCAGCGATGCAGGGGGAGCCTATGGCTACACCTTC.

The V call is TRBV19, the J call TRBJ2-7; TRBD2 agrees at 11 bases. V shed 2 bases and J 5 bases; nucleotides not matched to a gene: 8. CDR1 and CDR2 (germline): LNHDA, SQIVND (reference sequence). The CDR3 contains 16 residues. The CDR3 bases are TGTGCCAGTAGTATAATCCGACTAGCGGGAAGGGACGAGCAGTACTTC. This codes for CASSIIRLAGRDEQYF.

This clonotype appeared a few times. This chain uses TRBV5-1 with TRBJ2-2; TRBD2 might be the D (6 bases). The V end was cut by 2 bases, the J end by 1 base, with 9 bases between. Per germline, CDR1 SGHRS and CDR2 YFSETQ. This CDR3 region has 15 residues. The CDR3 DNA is TGCGCCAGCAGCTTAGACGGGAGGAACACCGGGGAGCTGTTTTTT. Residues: CASSLDGRNTGELFF.

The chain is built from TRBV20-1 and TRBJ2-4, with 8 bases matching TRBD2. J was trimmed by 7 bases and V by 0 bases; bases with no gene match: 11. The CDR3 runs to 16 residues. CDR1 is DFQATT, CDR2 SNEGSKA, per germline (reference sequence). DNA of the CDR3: TGCAGTGCTAGAGATCCCCCCGGGACTAGTGGTAACATTCAGTACTTC. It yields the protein CSARDPPGTSGNIQYF.

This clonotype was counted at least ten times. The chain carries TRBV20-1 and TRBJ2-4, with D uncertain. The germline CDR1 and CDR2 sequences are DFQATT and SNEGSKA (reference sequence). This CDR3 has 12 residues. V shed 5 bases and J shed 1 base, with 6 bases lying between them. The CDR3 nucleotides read TGCAGTGCTGTGGCGGCCAAAAACATTCAGTACTTC. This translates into CSAVAAKNIQYF.

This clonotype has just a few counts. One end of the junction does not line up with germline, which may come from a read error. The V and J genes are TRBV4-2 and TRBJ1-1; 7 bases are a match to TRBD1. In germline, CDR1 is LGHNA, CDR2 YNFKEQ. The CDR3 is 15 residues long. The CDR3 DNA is TGTGCCAGTAGCCAAGACCTTCCAGGGGGAGGTGAAGCTTTCTTT. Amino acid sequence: CASSQDLPGGGEAFF.

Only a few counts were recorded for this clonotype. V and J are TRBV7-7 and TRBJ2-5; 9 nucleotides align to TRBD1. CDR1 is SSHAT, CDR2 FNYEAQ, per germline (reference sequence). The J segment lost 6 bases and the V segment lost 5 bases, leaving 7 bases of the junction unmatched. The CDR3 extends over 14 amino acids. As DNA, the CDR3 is TGTGCCAGCAGCAAGGGACAGGGCTTCCAGACCCAGTACTTC. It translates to CASSKGQGFQTQYF.

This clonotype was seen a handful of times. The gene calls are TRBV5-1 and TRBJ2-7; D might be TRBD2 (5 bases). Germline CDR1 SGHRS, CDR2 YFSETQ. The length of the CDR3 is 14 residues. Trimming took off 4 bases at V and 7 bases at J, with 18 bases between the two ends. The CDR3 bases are TGCGCCAGCAGCCTGGACTCCGCCAACTTAGAGCAGTACTTC. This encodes CASSLDSANLEQYF.

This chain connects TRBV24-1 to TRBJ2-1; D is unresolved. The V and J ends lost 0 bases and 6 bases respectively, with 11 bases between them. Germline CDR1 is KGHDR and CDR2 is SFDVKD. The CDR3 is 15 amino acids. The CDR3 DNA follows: TGTGCCACCAGTGATTTGACGGGTTCACTCAATGAGCAGTTCTTC. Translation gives CATSDLTGSLNEQFF.

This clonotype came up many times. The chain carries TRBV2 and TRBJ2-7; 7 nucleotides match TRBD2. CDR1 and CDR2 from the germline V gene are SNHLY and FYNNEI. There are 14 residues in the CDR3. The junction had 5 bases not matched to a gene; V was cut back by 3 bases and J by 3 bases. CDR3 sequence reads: CASSEGGQGYEQYF. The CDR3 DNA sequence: TGTGCCAGCAGTGAGGGAGGGCAAGGCTACGAGCAGTACTTC.